The TCR beta chain described here comes from a study of shared clonotypes between healthy human individuals. Replicate PCRs run on sorted subsets employed approximately 0.2 ug DNA, about 27,000 T cell genomes. Assay: immunoSEQ multiplex PCR; the TCRdb copy retains only in-frame clones and omits some. Among about 1.1 million clones listed, about 80% were seen once. This TCR was recovered from a man younger than 35 in good health. Some clones in this sample may be carry-over from other donors' samples. Source material: memory CD4+ T cells from PBMCs. The subset: CD45RA-negative fraction.

The CDR3 here is CAWSGLAGNYEQYF. The CDR3 DNA sequence: TGTGCCTGGAGCGGACTAGCGGGTAACTACGAGCAGTACTTC. This chain links TRBV30 with TRBJ2-7; 11 nucleotides line up with TRBD2. The V segment lost 3 bases and the J segment 3 bases; nucleotides outside the gene matches: 4. Germline CDR1 and CDR2: GTSNPN and SVGIG (reference sequence). This CDR3 contains 14 residues. Full variable domain (remainder filled in from reference TRBV30 and TRBJ2-7): SQTIHQWPATLVQPVGSPLSLECTVEGTSNPNLYWYRQAAGRGLQLLFYSVGIGQISSEVPQNLSASRPQDRQFILSSKKLLLSDSGFYLCAWSGLAGNYEQYFGPGTRLTVT.